This T cell receptor beta chain stems from a study of cytomegalovirus exposure and HLA in healthy donors. Everyone who donated was a healthy bone marrow donor. The V gene end was trimmed by 3 bases and the J gene end by 4 bases; junction bases not matched to a gene: 7. The CDR3 loop spans 17 amino acids. Germline V gives CDR1 KGHSH, CDR2 LQKENI. General study findings and limits: Using the classifier, cytomegalovirus status was reportedly diagnosed with high specificity and sensitivity. Highest at DRB1 and lowest at HLA-C, TCR association rates differed among HLA loci in a later analysis. TCR beta sequences reportedly predicted most subjects' HLA-A and HLA-B alleles accurately.

Both 60 Vbeta primers and 13 Jbeta primers went into the PCR. The data were produced by immunoSEQ multiplex PCR, yet TCRdb's version contains in-frame clones alone and is incomplete. Here the sample spans tens of thousands of clones, roughly 80% being singletons. With regard to this clone: Its matching antigen is unknown.

Source material: PBMCs. The clonotype comes from a man aged 25-45 years in good health and CMV-seropositive. This chain links TRBV18 with TRBJ2-6; 9 bases align to TRBD1. CDR3 coding DNA: TGTGCCAGCTCACCGGGACAGGGTATTACCGGGGCCAACGTCCTGACTTTC. It yields the protein CASSPGQGITGANVLTF.